This TCR beta chain comes out of a study of OX40 agonist ivuxolimab in advanced cancers. Study-level findings and limits: Expanded clones belonging to CD8+ T cells outnumbered, on average, those of CD4+.

As regards this clone: Its antigen remains unknown.

The ends were cut back, 2 bases at V and 1 base at J, with 10 bases in the middle. From germline, CDR1 is SGHRS and CDR2 YFSETQ. CDR3 length: 15 residues. Repertoires were generated with immunoSEQ multiplex PCR, while TCRdb's copy carries only in-frame clones and drops some. The sample records 8,500 to 11,000 clones, over 70% being singletons. J is TRBJ2-1 and V is TRBV5-1; D may be TRBD1 or TRBD2 (5 bases each). The source material was CD4+ or CD8+ T cells sorted from blood, sampled in a trial of the OX40 agonist ivuxolimab. The origin of this receptor is an adult with an advanced solid tumor such as melanoma, head and neck, liver or kidney cancer. The CDR3 DNA reads as TGCGCCAGCAGCTTCCGGGACGCTTCCTACAATGAGCAGTTCTTC. It is translated as CASSFRDASYNEQFF.